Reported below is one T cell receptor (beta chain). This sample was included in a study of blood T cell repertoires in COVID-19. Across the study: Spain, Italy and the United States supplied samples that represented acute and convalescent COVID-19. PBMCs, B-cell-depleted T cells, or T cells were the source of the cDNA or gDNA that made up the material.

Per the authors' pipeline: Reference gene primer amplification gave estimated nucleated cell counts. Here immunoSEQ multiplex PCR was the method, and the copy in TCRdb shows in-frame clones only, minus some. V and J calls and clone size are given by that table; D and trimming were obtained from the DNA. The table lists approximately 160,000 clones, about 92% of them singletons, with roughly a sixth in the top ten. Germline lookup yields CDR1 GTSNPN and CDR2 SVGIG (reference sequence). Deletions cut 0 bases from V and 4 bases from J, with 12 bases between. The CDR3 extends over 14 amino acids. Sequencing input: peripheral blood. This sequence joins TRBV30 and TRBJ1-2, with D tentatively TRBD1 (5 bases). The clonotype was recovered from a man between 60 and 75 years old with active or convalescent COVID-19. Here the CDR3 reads CAWSVSGVSYGYTF. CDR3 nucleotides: TGTGCCTGGAGTGTATCGGGGGTGAGCTATGGCTACACCTTC.